The sequence of this T cell receptor (beta chain) was determined in a study of T cells after yellow fever vaccination. Study results and caveats: High-abundance clonotypes from the bulk population could contaminate FACS-sorted repertoires.

A note on this clonotype: Its cognate antigen is unknown.

The CDR3 loop spans 11 amino acids. V was trimmed by 6 bases and J by 3 bases, leaving 9 bases between them. From germline, CDR1 is DFQATT and CDR2 SNEGSKA (reference sequence). TCRdb re-derived calls from the 5' RACE reads in MiXCR, one entry per CDR3 protein. Found here are 360,000 or so distinct CDR3 sequences, approximately 10% of them singletons; the top ten hold roughly 18%. This specimen consisted of PBMCs, obtained on the day of the first yellow fever vaccination. This clonotype was obtained from a man younger than 30 who received the YFV17D yellow fever vaccine. The V call is TRBV20-1, the J call TRBJ2-7; the D gene could be TRBD1 or TRBD2 (5 bases each). CDR3 protein: CSAGRDYEQYV. DNA for the CDR3: TGCAGTGCGGGACGCGACTACGAGCAGTACGTC.